The clone carrying this T cell receptor beta chain has a count of ten or more. CDR1 is SGHAT, CDR2 FQNNGV, per germline. The CDR3 consists of 18 residues. V trimming: 5 bases; J trimming: 7 bases; junction bases outside the gene matches: 19. TCRdb independently ran MiXCR on the 5' RACE reads; one entry per CDR3 protein. The table has approximately 70,000 distinct CDR3 sequences, approximately 13% seen once; the top ten hold less than 3%. This specimen belongs to a study of early T cells in non-severe SARS-CoV-2 infection. This TCR was recovered from an adult who was a healthcare worker with PCR-confirmed SARS-CoV-2 infection or an uninfected control (not recorded which). Sample: whole blood, taken at baseline. The rearrangement joins TRBV11-2 to TRBJ2-3; TRBD1 matches at 9 bases. CDR3 DNA: TGTGCCAGCAGCGGAATTAGGTCGCGGGGACAGGGATTGAATACGCAGTATTTT. Protein product: CASSGIRSRGQGLNTQYF. The variable domain in full, with the rest retrieved from reference TRBV11-2 and TRBJ2-3, is EAGVAQSPRYKIIEKRQSVAFWCNPISGHATLYWYQQILGQGPKLLIQFQNNGVVDDSQLPKDRFSAERLKGVDSTLKIQPAKLEDSAVYLCASSGIRSRGQGLNTQYFGPGTRLTVL.